The rows below give T cell receptor beta chains drawn from one sample of a study of blood T cell repertoires in COVID-19. TCRdb's copy holds only in-frame clones and misses some; the assay was immunoSEQ multiplex PCR. Of over 120,000 clones listed, about 79% are singletons. Sequencing was done on a sample of PBMCs or T cells enriched from blood (not recorded which). Every receptor here comes from a man aged 50-60 years who had recovered from COVID-19. CDR3s include the opening cysteine and the closing phenylalanine or tryptophan. The D gene is left open where the match is weak. Size tells how often a clone was seen (once, few, many) or the class of an expanded clone, and some rows leave it out.

j_call,v_call,d_call,clone_size,cdr3_nt,cdr3_aa
TRBJ1-2,TRBV6-2/TRBV6-3,TRBD1,few,TGTGCCAGCAGTTACGGCTACAGGGGGCTTGATGGCTACACCTTC,CASSYGYRGLDGYTF
TRBJ1-6,TRBV12-3/TRBV12-4,TRBD1,once,TGTGCCAGCAGTTTCCGGGACAGTTCACCCCTCCACTTT,CASSFRDSSPLHF
TRBJ2-1,TRBV19,.,.,TGTGCCAGTAGGACATACTACAATGAGCAGTTCTTC,CASRTYYNEQFF
TRBJ2-3,TRBV9,TRBD2,.,TGTGCCAGCAGCGTAGGGATCGGGGGGTCCCCTAGCACAGATACGCAGTATTTT,CASSVGIGGSPSTDTQYF
TRBJ1-3,TRBV9,.,.,TGTGCCAGCAGCGGCGGGGGTGGTGGAAACACCATATATTTT,CASSGGGGGNTIYF
TRBJ2-1,TRBV5-1,.,.,TGCGCCAGCAGCCTACGGGACAGTGGGAGGGAGCAGTTCTTC,CASSLRDSGREQFF
TRBJ1-2,TRBV10-2,.,.,TGCGCCAGCAGTGAGGAATCCAGATTCTATGGCTACACCTTC,CASSEESRFYGYTF
TRBJ2-1,TRBV11-2,.,.,TGTGCCAGCAGCCGCGAAGAGCTAACCAACAATGAGCAGTTCTTC,CASSREELTNNEQFF
TRBJ2-3,TRBV5-4,TRBD2,.,TGTGCCAGCAGCTTGGCCGGGGCGGGGGGCCCCACAGATACGCAGTATTTT,CASSLAGAGGPTDTQYF
TRBJ2-3,TRBV5-1,TRBD2,.,TGCGCCAGCAGCCTAAGCGGGGCTAGCACAGATACGCAGTATTTT,CASSLSGASTDTQYF
TRBJ2-7,TRBV18,.,.,TGTGCCAGCTCACCACCGGGGAGCTACGAGCAGTACTTC,CASSPPGSYEQYF
TRBJ1-5,TRBV19,.,.,TGTGCCAGTAGTATTGAACAGGATCAGCCCCAGCATTTT,CASSIEQDQPQHF
TRBJ1-5,TRBV7-9,TRBD1,.,TGTGCCAGCAGCCGGACAGGGGCCCTCAGCAATCAGCCCCAGCATTTT,CASSRTGALSNQPQHF
TRBJ1-6,TRBV7-2,TRBD1,.,TGTGCCAGCAGCCCCGGTGGGCAGGGGGACAGTCGGTCACCCCTCCACTTT,CASSPGGQGDSRSPLHF
TRBJ1-1,TRBV27,.,.,TGTGCCAGCAGTTTTACAACAGGAACTGAAGCTTTCTTT,CASSFTTGTEAFF
TRBJ1-3,TRBV15,.,.,TGTGCCACCAGCTCCCATGGGAGAGAAGACTCTGGAAACACCATATATTTT,CATSSHGREDSGNTIYF
TRBJ2-3,TRBV29-1,TRBD2,.,TGCAGCGTTGGGACTAGCGGGGGTAGCACAGATACGCAGTATTTT,CSVGTSGGSTDTQYF
TRBJ2-1,TRBV19,.,.,TGTGCCAGTAGTATCGTTAACAATGAGCAGTTCTTC,CASSIVNNEQFF